This TCR beta chain stems from a study of tumor-infiltrating lymphocytes in localized non-small cell lung cancer (dated by TCRdb to about 2021). For context, the study as a whole: Several histologies were represented in the cohort, which also included both smokers and never-smokers as well as patients whose samples were collected after neoadjuvant chemotherapy. A total of 55 or so patients were included in the paired tumor versus uninvolved lung comparison of immunoSEQ T-cell fraction. From each patient came resected tumor tissue plus uninvolved lung tissue from that same patient, and the uninvolved lung tissue was described as non-adjacent to the tumor. Alongside flow cytometry, multiplex immunofluorescence, RNA-seq, exome sequencing and proteomics, TCR sequencing was applied to the same patients as one of several integrated assays. In total, the ICON cohort consisted of fewer than 180 surgical patients with localized non-small cell lung cancer who had their tumors resected.

The germline V gene (reference sequence) provides CDR1 LNHDA and CDR2 SQIVND. After removal of 10 bases from V and 4 bases from J, the junction retains 7 bases not matched to a gene. Inclusive of the bounding cysteine and phenylalanine, the CDR3 is 13 residues long. Only the CDR3 region is kept as DNA, spanning 39 bases read in frame from base 1. The immunoSEQ assay used for TCR sequencing gave the T-cell fraction in both tumor and uninvolved lung tissue. For the original study's pipeline: In the survival analysis, patients were divided into a high T-cell fraction group (upper tertile) and a low T-cell fraction group (lower two tertiles), and the two groups were compared using a log-rank test. A signed-rank test was used to test paired tumor versus uninvolved lung differences in T-cell fraction. As stored in TCRdb, this immuneACCESS dataset retains in-frame rearrangements with V and J assigned. A fraction of the clones does not appear; measured against another copy, unresolved V genes explain less than half of the discrepancy, and the remainder lacks a known reason. V, J and clone size are those of that table, while D and trimming were read from the DNA. The sample table holds 25,000 or so clones, of which roughly 69% were seen once. The ten largest clones add up to roughly 14% of the sample.

Enrollment in ICON was initiated in the first half of 2016, and the last patient was enrolled in late 2018. Fresh tumor and matched uninvolved tissue for in-depth immune analyses, including TCR sequencing, were collected from a subcohort of under 85 patients. DNA for TCR sequencing was isolated from bulk tissue, and no cell sorting was done. Concerning this clone itself: No cognate antigen has been identified for it. Base qualities are not at hand, and no much larger clone is one base apart.

What the research found in general, with its limitations: The TCR-derived T-cell fraction showed no difference between the flow cytometry-defined immunotypes IM1 (good prognosis) and IM2 (poor prognosis). TCRbeta sequencing supported higher T cell infiltration in tumors than in uninvolved lung tissue, consistent with immunofluorescence CD3 counts. Since assay coverage differed from patient to patient depending on how much tissue was available, TCR sequencing was done for only a subset of the cohort. Recurrence-free survival showed no association with tumor T-cell fraction from TCR sequencing (p = 0.61). Different pieces of the same tissue were used for different assays, so technical variation could not be separated from intratumor heterogeneity.

Sequencing was carried out using lung tumor tissue. The sequence derives from a human donor with non-small cell lung cancer. The V gene is TRBV19 and the J gene is TRBJ1-5; TRBD1 agrees with 7 junctional bases. The DNA sequence reads TGTGCCACCCTGGGACAGAGAAATCAGCCCCAGCATTTT. Translation gives CATLGQRNQPQHF.